This T cell receptor beta chain was recorded in a study of blood T cell repertoires in COVID-19. Study context: Sites across the United States, Italy and Spain contributed samples from acute and convalescent COVID-19. Sample material is recorded as cDNA or gDNA derived from T cells, B-cell-depleted T cells, or PBMCs.

Authors' processing steps: Amplification with reference gene primers provided the estimates of nucleated cell counts. TCRdb's table, derived via immunoSEQ multiplex PCR, lists solely in-frame clones and lacks some. The V and J calls and clone size are taken from that table; D and trimming were inferred from the DNA. The table lists 70,000 to 95,000 clones, about 91% of them singletons. This CDR3 spans 15 amino acids. Germline values: CDR1 MNHEY, CDR2 SVGAGI. The V gene lost 8 bases and the J gene lost 3 bases, with 19 bases spanning the gap. The TCR was taken from a woman of 80 years or more with acute or convalescent COVID-19. V is TRBV6-5 and J is TRBJ1-1; D gene unclear. The sample comprised peripheral blood. The CDR3 loop is CASPPELKGDTEAFF. The CDR3 DNA is TGTGCCAGCCCGCCGGAGTTGAAAGGAGACACTGAAGCTTTCTTT.